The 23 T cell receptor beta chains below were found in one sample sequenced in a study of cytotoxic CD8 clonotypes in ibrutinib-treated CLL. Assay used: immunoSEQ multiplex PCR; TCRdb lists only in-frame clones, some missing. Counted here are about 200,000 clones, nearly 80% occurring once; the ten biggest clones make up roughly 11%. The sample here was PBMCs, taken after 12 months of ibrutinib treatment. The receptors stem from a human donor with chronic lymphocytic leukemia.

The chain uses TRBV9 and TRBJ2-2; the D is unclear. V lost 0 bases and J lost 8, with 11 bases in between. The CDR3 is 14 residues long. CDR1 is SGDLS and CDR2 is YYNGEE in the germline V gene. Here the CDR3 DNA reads TGTGCCAGCAGCGTAGCCTTCCTAGTGGGGGAGCTGTTTTTT. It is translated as CASSVAFLVGELFF.

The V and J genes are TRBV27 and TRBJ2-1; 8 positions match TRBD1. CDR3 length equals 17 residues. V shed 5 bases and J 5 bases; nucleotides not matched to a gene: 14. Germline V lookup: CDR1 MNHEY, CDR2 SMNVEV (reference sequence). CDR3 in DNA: TGTGCCAGCAGTCCCGCCCGGACAGGGTGGGCGGACAATGAGCAGTTCTTC. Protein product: CASSPARTGWADNEQFF.

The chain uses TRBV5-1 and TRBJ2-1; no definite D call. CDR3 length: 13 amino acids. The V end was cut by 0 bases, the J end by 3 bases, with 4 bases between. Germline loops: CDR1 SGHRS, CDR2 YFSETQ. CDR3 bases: TGCGCCAGCAGCTTGGGTGGCTACAATGAGCAGTTCTTC. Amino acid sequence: CASSLGGYNEQFF.

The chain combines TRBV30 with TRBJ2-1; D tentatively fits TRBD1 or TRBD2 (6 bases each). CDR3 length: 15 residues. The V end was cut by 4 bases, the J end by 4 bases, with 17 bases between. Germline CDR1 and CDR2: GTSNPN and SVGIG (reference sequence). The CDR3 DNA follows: TGTGCCTGGAAAGTAATGGGGGGCGGTTACAATGAGCAGTTCTTC. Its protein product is CAWKVMGGGYNEQFF.

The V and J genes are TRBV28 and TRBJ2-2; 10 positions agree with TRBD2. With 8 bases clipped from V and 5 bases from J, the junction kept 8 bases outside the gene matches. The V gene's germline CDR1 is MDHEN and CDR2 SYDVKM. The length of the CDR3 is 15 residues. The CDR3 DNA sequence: TGTGCCAGCTCATTAGCGGGAGGAGGTACCGGGGAGCTGTTTTTT. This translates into CASSLAGGGTGELFF. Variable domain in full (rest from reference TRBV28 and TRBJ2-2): DVKVTQSSRYLVKRTGEKVFLECVQDMDHENMFWYRQDPGLGLRLIYFSYDVKMKEKGDIPEGYSVSREKKERFSLILESASTNQTSMYLCASSLAGGGTGELFFGEGSRLTVL.

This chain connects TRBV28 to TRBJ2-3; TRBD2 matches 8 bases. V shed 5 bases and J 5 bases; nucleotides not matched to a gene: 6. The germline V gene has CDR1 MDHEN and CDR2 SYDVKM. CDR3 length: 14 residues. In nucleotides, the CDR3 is TGTGCCAGCAGTCGCGGGAGGTCGAGAGATACGCAGTATTTT. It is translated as CASSRGRSRDTQYF.

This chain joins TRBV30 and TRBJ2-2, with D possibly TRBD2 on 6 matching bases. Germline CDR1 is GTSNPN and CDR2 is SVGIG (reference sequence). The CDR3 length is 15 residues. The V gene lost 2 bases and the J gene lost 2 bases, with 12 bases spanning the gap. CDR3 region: CAWSLRDFNTGELFF. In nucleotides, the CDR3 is TGTGCCTGGAGTCTCCGGGACTTTAACACCGGGGAGCTGTTTTTT.

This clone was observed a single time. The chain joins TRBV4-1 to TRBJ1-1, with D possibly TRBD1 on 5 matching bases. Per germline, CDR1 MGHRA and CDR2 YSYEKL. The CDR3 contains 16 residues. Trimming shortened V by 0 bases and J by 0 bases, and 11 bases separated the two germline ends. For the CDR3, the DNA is TGCGCCAGCAGCCAAGACCGACAGATCATGAACACTGAAGCTTTCTTT. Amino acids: CASSQDRQIMNTEAFF.

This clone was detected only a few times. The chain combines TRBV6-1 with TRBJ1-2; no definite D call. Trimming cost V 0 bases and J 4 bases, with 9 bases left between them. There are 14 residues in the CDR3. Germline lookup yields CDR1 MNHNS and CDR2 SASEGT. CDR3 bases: TGTGCCAGCAGTGAAGCAGGCGGAGGCTATGGCTACACCTTC. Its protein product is CASSEAGGGYGYTF.

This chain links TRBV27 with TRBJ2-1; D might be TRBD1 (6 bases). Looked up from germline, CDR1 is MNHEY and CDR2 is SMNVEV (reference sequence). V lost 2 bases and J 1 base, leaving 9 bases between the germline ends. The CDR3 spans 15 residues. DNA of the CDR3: TGTGCCAGCAGTTTAAGGCAGGGGTCCTACAATGAGCAGTTCTTC. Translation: CASSLRQGSYNEQFF.

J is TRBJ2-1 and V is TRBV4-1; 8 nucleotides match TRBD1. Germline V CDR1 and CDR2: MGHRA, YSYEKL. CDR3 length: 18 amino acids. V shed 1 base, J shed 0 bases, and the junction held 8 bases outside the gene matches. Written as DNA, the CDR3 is TGCGCCAGCAGCCAAGGCCGACAGGGGACGAGCTCCTACAATGAGCAGTTCTTC. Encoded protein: CASSQGRQGTSSYNEQFF.

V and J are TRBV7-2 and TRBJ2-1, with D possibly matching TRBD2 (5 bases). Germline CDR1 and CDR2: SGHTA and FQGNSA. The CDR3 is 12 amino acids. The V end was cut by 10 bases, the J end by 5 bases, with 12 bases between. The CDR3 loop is CATPSTNNEQFF. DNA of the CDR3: TGTGCCACCCCTAGCACGAACAATGAGCAGTTCTTC.

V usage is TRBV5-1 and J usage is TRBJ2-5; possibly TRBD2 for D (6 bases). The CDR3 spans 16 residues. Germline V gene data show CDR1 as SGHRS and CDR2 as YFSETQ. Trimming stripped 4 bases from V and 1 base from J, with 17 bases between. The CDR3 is CASSPGPGALQETQYF. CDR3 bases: TGCGCCAGCAGCCCTGGGCCGGGAGCGCTCCAAGAGACCCAGTACTTC. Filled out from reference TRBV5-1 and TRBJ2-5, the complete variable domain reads KAGVTQTPRYLIKTRGQQVTLSCSPISGHRSVSWYQQTPGQGLQFLFEYFSETQRNKGNFPGRFSGRQFSNSRSEMNVSTLELGDSALYLCASSPGPGALQETQYFGPGTRLLVL.

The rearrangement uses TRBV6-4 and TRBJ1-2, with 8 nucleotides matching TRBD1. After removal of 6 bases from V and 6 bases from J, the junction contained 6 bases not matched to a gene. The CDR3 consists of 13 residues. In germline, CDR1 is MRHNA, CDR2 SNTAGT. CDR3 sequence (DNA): TGTGCCAGCAGAACCGGGACAGGAGATGGCTACACCTTC. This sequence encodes CASRTGTGDGYTF.

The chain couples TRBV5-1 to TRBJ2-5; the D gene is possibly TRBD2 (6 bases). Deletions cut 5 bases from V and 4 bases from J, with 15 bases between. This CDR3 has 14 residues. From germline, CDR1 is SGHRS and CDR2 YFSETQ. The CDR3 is CASSPGLTGETQYF. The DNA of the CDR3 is TGCGCCAGCAGTCCGGGACTCACGGGAGAGACCCAGTACTTC.

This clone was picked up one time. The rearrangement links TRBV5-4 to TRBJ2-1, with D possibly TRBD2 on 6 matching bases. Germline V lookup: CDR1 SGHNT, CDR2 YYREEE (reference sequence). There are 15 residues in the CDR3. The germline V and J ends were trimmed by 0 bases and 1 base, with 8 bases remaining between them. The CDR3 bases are TGTGCCAGCAGCTTGGATGCGGGATCCTACAATGAGCAGTTCTTC. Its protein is CASSLDAGSYNEQFF. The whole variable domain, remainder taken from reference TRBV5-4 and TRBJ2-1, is ETGVTQSPTHLIKTRGQQVTLRCSSQSGHNTVSWYQQALGQGPQFIFQYYREEENGRGNFPPRFSGLQFPNYSSELNVNALELDDSALYLCASSLDAGSYNEQFFGPGTRLTVL.

Written as DNA, the CDR3 is TGTGCCAGCAGTCCTTCAGGGTTAGACGAGCAGTACTTC. Encoded protein: CASSPSGLDEQYF. The V call is TRBV6-6, the J call TRBJ2-7; perhaps TRBD1 as D (5 bases). Trimming pared 5 bases from V and 5 bases from J, leaving 13 bases between. The CDR3 extends over 13 amino acids. Germline CDR1 MNHNY, CDR2 SVGAGI (reference sequence).

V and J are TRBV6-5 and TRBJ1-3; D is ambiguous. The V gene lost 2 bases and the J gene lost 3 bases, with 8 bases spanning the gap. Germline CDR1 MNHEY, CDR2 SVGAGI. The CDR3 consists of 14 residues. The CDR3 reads CASSYRLHGNTIYF. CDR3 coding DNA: TGTGCCAGCAGTTACCGTCTGCATGGAAACACCATATATTTT.

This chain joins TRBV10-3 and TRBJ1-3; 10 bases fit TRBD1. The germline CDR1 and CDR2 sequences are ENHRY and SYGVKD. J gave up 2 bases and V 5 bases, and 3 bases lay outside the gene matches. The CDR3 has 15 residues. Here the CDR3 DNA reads TGTGCCATCAGTCCCGGGACAGGGGCTGGAAACACCATATATTTT. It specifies CAISPGTGAGNTIYF.

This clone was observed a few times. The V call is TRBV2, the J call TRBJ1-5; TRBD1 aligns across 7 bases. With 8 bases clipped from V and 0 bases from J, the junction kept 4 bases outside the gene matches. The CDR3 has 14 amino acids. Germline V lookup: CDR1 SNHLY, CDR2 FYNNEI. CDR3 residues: CASGQDHSNQPQHF. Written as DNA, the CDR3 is TGTGCCAGCGGACAGGACCATAGCAATCAGCCCCAGCATTTT. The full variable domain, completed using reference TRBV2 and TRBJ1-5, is EPEVTQTPSHQVTQMGQEVILRCVPISNHLYFYWYRQILGQKVEFLVSFYNNEISEKSEIFDDQFSVERPDGSNFTLKIRSTKLEDSAMYFCASGQDHSNQPQHFGDGTRLSIL.

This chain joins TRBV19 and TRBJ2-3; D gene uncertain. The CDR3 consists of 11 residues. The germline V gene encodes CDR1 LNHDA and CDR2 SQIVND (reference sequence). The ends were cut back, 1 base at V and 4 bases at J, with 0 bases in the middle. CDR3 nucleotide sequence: TGTGCCAGTAGTATAGCAGATACGCAGTATTTT. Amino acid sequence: CASSIADTQYF.

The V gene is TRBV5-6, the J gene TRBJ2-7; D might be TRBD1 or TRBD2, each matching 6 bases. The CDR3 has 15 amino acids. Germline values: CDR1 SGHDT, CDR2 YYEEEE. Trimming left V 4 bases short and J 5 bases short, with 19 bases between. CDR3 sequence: CASSITQGGGNEQYF. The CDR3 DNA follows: TGTGCCAGCAGCATAACACAGGGAGGTGGCAACGAGCAGTACTTC.

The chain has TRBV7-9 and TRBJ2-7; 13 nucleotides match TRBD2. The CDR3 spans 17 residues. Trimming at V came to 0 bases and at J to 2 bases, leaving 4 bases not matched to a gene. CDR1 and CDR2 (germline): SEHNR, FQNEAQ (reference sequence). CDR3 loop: CASSLAQGTSGTYEQYF. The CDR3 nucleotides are TGTGCCAGCAGCTTAGCGCAAGGGACTAGCGGGACCTACGAGCAGTACTTC.